A single sample is the source of the 9 T cell receptor beta chains below, sequenced in a study of blood T cell repertoires in COVID-19. TCRdb keeps only in-frame clones here, not all; method: immunoSEQ multiplex PCR. The sample includes about 210,000 clones, more than 80% of them seen just once. Sequencing input: PBMCs or T cells enriched from blood (not recorded which). Receptors were obtained from a man aged 35 to 55 who had recovered from COVID-19.

This chain's CDR3 is CASRGQGNTEAFF. The CDR3 DNA follows: TGTGCCAGCAGGGGACAGGGGAACACTGAAGCTTTCTTT. The chain recombines TRBV2 with TRBJ1-1; 9 bases are a match to TRBD1. Germline V CDR1 and CDR2: SNHLY, FYNNEI. The CDR3 runs to 13 residues. Trimming took 6 bases from V and 1 from J; bases not matched to a gene: 0.

Many counts were recorded for this clone. The CDR3 here is CASSFTGGESYEQYF. CDR3 nucleotide sequence: TGCGCCAGCAGCTTCACAGGGGGGGAATCCTACGAGCAGTACTTC. This rearrangement joins TRBV5-1 to TRBJ2-7; TRBD1 might be the D (8 bases). The CDR3 is 15 amino acids. Looked up from germline, CDR1 is SGHRS and CDR2 is YFSETQ. The V and J ends lost 2 bases and 1 base respectively, with 13 bases between them.

The rearrangement links TRBV24-1 to TRBJ1-5; D is unclear. V lost 4 bases, J lost 4 bases, and 4 bases lay in between. Germline lookup yields CDR1 KGHDR and CDR2 SFDVKD. The CDR3 consists of 12 residues. For the CDR3, the DNA is TGTGCCACCAGTGAGGAGAATCAGCCCCAGCATTTT. The encoded protein is CATSEENQPQHF.

The chain recombines TRBV7-2 with TRBJ2-6; 9 nucleotides line up with TRBD1. Per germline, CDR1 SGHTA and CDR2 FQGNSA. The CDR3 is made up of 18 amino acids. J gave up 2 bases and V 2 bases, and 7 bases lay outside the gene matches. This chain's CDR3 is CASSLTGQGPPGANVLTF. The CDR3 nucleotides read TGTGCCAGCAGCTTAACGGGACAGGGCCCCCCTGGGGCCAACGTCCTGACTTTC.

The gene calls are TRBV19 and TRBJ1-2; tentative D call: TRBD1 (6 bases). The CDR3 is made up of 15 amino acids. Looked up from germline, CDR1 is LNHDA and CDR2 is SQIVND (reference sequence). Trimming removed 4 bases at V and 2 bases at J, with 14 bases between. CDR3 sequence (DNA): TGTGCCAGTAGTACTAGGGACACTAGGAACTATGGCTACACCTTC. Its translation is CASSTRDTRNYGYTF.

This rearrangement joins TRBV13 to TRBJ2-1, with a possible D match to TRBD1 (7 bases). Germline V gives CDR1 PRHDT, CDR2 FYEKMQ (reference sequence). The CDR3 has 16 amino acids. The germline V and J ends were trimmed by 0 bases and 8 bases, with 17 bases remaining between them. CDR3 sequence reads: CASSLGGRGVWYEQFF. The CDR3 nucleotides read TGTGCCAGCAGCTTAGGCGGCAGGGGGGTCTGGTATGAGCAGTTCTTC.

This rearrangement joins TRBV5-4 to TRBJ1-2; 9 bases match TRBD1. The germline gives CDR1 SGHNT, CDR2 YYREEE (reference sequence). V shed 4 bases and J 1 base; nucleotides not matched to a gene: 5. This CDR3 region has 15 residues. The CDR3 coding sequence is TGTGCCAGCAGCGGAGGACAGGGGTTTAACTATGGCTACACCTTC. This codes for CASSGGQGFNYGYTF.

The rearrangement uses TRBV7-2 and TRBJ2-5, with 10 bases that match TRBD2. Trimming took 2 bases from V and 7 from J; bases not matched to a gene: 13. CDR1 is SGHTA, CDR2 FQGNSA, per germline. This CDR3 comprises 17 residues. CDR3 nucleotides: TGTGCCAGCAGCTTACCGGGGACTAGCGTAAGGGTCGGGACCCAGTACTTC. Its protein product is CASSLPGTSVRVGTQYF.

A note on this clone: Within the sample, other DNA sequences also encode this same CDR3. The rearrangement uses TRBV4-1 and TRBJ2-5, with TRBD1 identical over 9 bases. Germline assignment: CDR1 MGHRA and CDR2 YSYEKL. Germline trimming cut 4 bases from V and 4 bases from J; bases unmatched to any gene: 7. This CDR3 is built from 15 residues. The CDR3 DNA reads TGCGCCAGCAGCCCCCGGGACAGGGCTGGAGAGACCCAGTACTTC. This sequence encodes CASSPRDRAGETQYF.